This TCR beta chain emerged from a study of T cell repertoires in cytomegalovirus infection. Study-level information: Well-studied HLA-B-restricted epitopes and recently identified HLA-C-restricted epitopes of CMV were both used in the study. Broader study findings: Across the ex vivo response, the dominant clonotypes were HLA-C-restricted CMV-specific TCR beta clonotypes. The cumulative frequency of public TCR beta families distinguished individuals who carried CMV together with the relevant HLA.

Details on this clonotype: Its antigen is unknown.

TCRdb re-called the reads with MiXCR, one entry per CDR3 protein. The table records 700,000 to 900,000 distinct CDR3 sequences, 25% to 30% of them present only once. Germline V gene sequence: CDR1 LGHNA, CDR2 YSLEER. V lost 0 bases to trimming and J lost 4 bases, with 21 bases between them. This CDR3 is built from 18 residues. The sequences come from cultured CD8+ T cells from PBMCs, collected from culture after CMV antigen stimulation. The chain combines TRBV4-3 with TRBJ1-2; D is undetermined. The TCR originated in a human donor in good health (CMV status not recorded). Some clones in this sample may be carry-over from other donors' samples. The CDR3 region is CASSQEAISTPQVYGYTF. Here the CDR3 DNA reads TGCGCCAGCAGCCAAGAAGCTATAAGCACCCCGCAGGTCTATGGCTACACCTTC.